This is a list of T cell receptor beta chains from one sample in a study of blood T cell repertoires in COVID-19. Sequencing was performed with immunoSEQ multiplex PCR; in TCRdb, only in-frame clones are kept and a portion is missing. This sample has around 99,000 clones, with around three quarters found just once. Sequencing used peripheral blood. The receptors shown here come from a human donor in a cohort sampled during active or convalescent COVID-19. CDR3s include the opening cysteine and the closing phenylalanine or tryptophan. The D gene is left open where the match is weak. Clone sizes are given selectively: once, few, many, or a class where the clone is expanded.

CDR3aa,CDR3nt,abundance,v_gene,d_gene,j_gene,len
CASSYTTTDTQYF,TGTGCCAGCAGTTACACAACCACAGATACGCAGTATTTT,-,TRBV6-5,-,TRBJ2-3,13
CASSPSILAGGGGIQYF,TGTGCCAGCAGCCCCTCAATTCTAGCGGGGGGTGGTGGCATTCAGTACTTC,-,TRBV7-2,TRBD2,TRBJ2-4,17
CASSPSGAGGWYTQYF,TGTGCCAGCAGTCCCTCGGGAGCGGGAGGTTGGTATACGCAGTATTTT,-,TRBV28,TRBD2,TRBJ2-3,16
CASSYWGLRGRQFF,TGTGCCAGCAGTTACTGGGGCCTGAGGGGGAGACAGTTCTTC,once,TRBV6-2/TRBV6-3,-,TRBJ2-1,14
CASSPYWGTSKSYEQYF,TGTGCCAGCAGCCCCTATTGGGGGACTTCGAAAAGCTACGAGCAGTACTTC,-,TRBV7-8,-,TRBJ2-7,17
CASSEASGTGAQPQHF,TGTGCCAGCAGTGAAGCATCCGGGACAGGGGCTCAGCCCCAGCATTTT,few,TRBV6-1,TRBD1,TRBJ1-5,16
CASSQQTGNNSPLHF,TGCGCCAGCAGCCAACAGACAGGGAACAATTCACCCCTCCACTTT,-,TRBV4-1,TRBD1,TRBJ1-6,15
CASMRQGASPTEAFF,TGTGCCAGCATGCGACAGGGGGCGTCTCCCACTGAAGCTTTCTTT,-,TRBV2,TRBD1,TRBJ1-1,15
CASSLDRGRGNQPQHF,TGTGCCAGCAGCTTAGACAGGGGAAGGGGAAATCAGCCCCAGCATTTT,-,TRBV7-8,TRBD1,TRBJ1-5,16
CASRWTGENTIYF,TGTGCCAGCAGGTGGACAGGGGAAAACACCATATATTTT,once,TRBV12-3/TRBV12-4,TRBD1,TRBJ1-3,13
CASSFNGESTEAFF,TGCGCCAGCTCCTTCAATGGGGAGAGCACTGAAGCTTTCTTT,-,TRBV5-1,-,TRBJ1-1,14
CASSYESRMNTEAFF,TGTGCCAGCAGTTACGAGTCCAGGATGAACACTGAAGCTTTCTTT,-,TRBV6-5,-,TRBJ1-1,15
CASSLTPSSYNEQFF,TGTGCCAGCAGTTTGACTCCCAGCTCCTACAATGAGCAGTTCTTC,-,TRBV28,-,TRBJ2-1,15
CASSFSRFEQFF,TGTGCCAGCAGCTTTTCGAGGTTTGAGCAGTTCTTC,-,TRBV7-2,-,TRBJ2-1,12
CASSPPGGGKETQYF,TGTGCCAGCAGCCCCCCCGGGGGGGGGAAGGAGACCCAGTACTTC,once,TRBV7-9,TRBD2,TRBJ2-5,15
CASSYFGRFLDYTF,TGTGCCAGCAGTTACTTTGGGAGGTTCTTGGACTACACCTTC,-,TRBV6-2/TRBV6-3,-,TRBJ1-2,14
CASSLSVNEQFF,TGTGCCAGCAGTTTGTCGGTGAATGAGCAGTTCTTC,few,TRBV27,-,TRBJ2-1,12
CASSPGGPADNEQFF,TGTGCCAGCAGCCCGGGGGGGCCTGCGGACAATGAGCAGTTCTTC,-,TRBV3-1/TRBV3-2,TRBD2,TRBJ2-1,15
CASSSAGTGRGGAEQYF,TGTGCCAGCAGTTCCGCCGGGACTGGACGAGGGGGGGCCGAGCAGTACTTC,-,TRBV28,-,TRBJ2-7,17
CASTRTGALKNTEAFF,TGTGCCAGCACCAGGACAGGGGCGCTTAAGAACACTGAAGCTTTCTTT,-,TRBV18,TRBD1,TRBJ1-1,16
CASSPPGEQPQHF,TGTGCCAGCAGTCCCCCAGGGGAACAGCCCCAGCATTTT,once,TRBV27,-,TRBJ1-5,13
CASSLALRTSGSNEQFF,TGTGCCAGCAGCTTAGCGTTGAGGACTAGCGGGAGTAATGAGCAGTTCTTC,-,TRBV7-6,TRBD2,TRBJ2-1,17
CASSPGKWGRGPSQETQYF,TGTGCCAGCAGCCCGGGGAAGTGGGGCAGGGGGCCTTCTCAAGAGACCCAGTACTTC,-,TRBV14,TRBD1,TRBJ2-5,19
CASSPRLAVTMYVTQYF,TGTGCCAGCAGTCCCAGACTAGCGGTTACTATGTACGTTACGCAGTATTTT,-,TRBV14,TRBD2,TRBJ2-3,17
CAISESSRVYSF,TGTGCCATCAGTGAGTCGAGCAGGGTCTATAGTTTC,-,TRBV10-3,-,TRBJ2-7,12
CASSLEYGSYNEQFF,TGTGCCAGCAGCTTAGAGTACGGCTCCTACAATGAGCAGTTCTTC,-,TRBV7-2,-,TRBJ2-1,15
CASSLFSRGFDGYTF,TGTGCCAGCAGTTTATTTAGTCGGGGGTTTGATGGCTACACCTTC,-,TRBV27,-,TRBJ1-2,15
CASSPLRSRSGQNSPLHF,TGTGCCAGTAGCCCCCTCCGGAGCCGCAGTGGACAGAATTCACCCCTCCACTTT,-,TRBV19,-,TRBJ1-6,18
CASSDSGVSAFF,TGTGCCAGCAGTGACAGCGGGGTGTCAGCTTTCTTT,-,TRBV2,-,TRBJ1-1,12